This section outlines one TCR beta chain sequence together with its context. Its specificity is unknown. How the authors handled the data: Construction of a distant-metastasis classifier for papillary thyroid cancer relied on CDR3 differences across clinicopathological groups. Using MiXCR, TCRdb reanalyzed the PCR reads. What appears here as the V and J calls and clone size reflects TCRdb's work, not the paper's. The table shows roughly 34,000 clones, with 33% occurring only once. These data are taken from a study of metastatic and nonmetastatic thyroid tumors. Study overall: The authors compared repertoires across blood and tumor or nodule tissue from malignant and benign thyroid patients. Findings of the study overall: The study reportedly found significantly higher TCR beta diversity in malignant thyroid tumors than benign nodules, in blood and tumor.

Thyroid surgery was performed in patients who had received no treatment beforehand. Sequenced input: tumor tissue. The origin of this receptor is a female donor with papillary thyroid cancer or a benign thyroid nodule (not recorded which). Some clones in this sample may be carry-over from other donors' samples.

The CDR3 DNA reads TGCGCCAGCAGCTTCGACCGGGACAGGACCGAGCAGTACTTC. It codes for CASSFDRDRTEQYF. V is TRBV5-1 and J is TRBJ2-7; 8 nucleotides agree with TRBD1. The length of the CDR3 is 14 residues. CDR1 and CDR2 (germline): SGHRS, YFSETQ. V trimming: 2 bases; J trimming: 6 bases; junction bases outside the gene matches: 7.